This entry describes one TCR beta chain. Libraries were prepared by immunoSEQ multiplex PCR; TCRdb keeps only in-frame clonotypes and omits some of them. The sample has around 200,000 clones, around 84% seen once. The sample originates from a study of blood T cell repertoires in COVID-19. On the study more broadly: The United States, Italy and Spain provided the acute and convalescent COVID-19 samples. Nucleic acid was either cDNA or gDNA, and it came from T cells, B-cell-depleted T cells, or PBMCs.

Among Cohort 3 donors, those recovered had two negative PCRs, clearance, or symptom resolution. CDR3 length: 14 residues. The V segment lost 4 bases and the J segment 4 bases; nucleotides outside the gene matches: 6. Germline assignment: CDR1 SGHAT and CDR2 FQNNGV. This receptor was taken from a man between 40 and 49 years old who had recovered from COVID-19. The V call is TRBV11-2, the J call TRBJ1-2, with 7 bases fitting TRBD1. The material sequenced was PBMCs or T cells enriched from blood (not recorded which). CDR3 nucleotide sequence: TGTGCCAGCAGCTCCCAGGGGGACTCCTATGGCTACACCTTC. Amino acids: CASSSQGDSYGYTF.